This T cell receptor beta chain was profiled in a study of T-cell reconstitution after alpha-beta-depleted transplantation in children. This clonotype was counted only a few times. The library targeted TCRbeta and was prepared with unique molecular identifiers. In TCRdb, the PCR reads were re-called with MiXCR into one record per CDR3 protein. Of some 290,000 distinct CDR3 sequences in the sample, more than 8% were seen once. The V and J ends lost 1 base and 0 bases, in that order; junction bases with no gene match: 4. Germline V CDR1 and CDR2: DFQATT, SNEGSKA (reference sequence). This CDR3 has 15 amino acids.

This TCR was sampled from a human donor who donated a stem cell graft to a child with SCID. The V gene is TRBV20-1, the J gene TRBJ1-1; 8 nucleotides agree with TRBD1. The material was PBMCs from the stem cell graft donor, obtained from the stem cell graft. CDR3 in DNA: TGCAGTGCTAGAGGGGACAGGCTTGTGAACACTGAAGCTTTCTTT. Protein: CSARGDRLVNTEAFF.